The rows below give T cell receptor beta chains drawn from one sample of a study of cytomegalovirus exposure and HLA in healthy donors. TCRdb keeps only in-frame clones here, not all; method: immunoSEQ multiplex PCR. In the table there are more than 90,000 clones, 60% to 80% of which are singletons. What was sequenced was PBMCs. The receptors stem from a man aged 50-60 years in good health and CMV-seropositive. The CDR3 runs from the conserved cysteine through the conserved F or W. Each record gives: J gene, V gene, CDR3 protein.

J: TRBJ2-7; V: TRBV5-4; CDR3: CASSSDRGVINEQYF
J: TRBJ1-1; V: TRBV20-1; CDR3: CSGTGNTEAFF
J: TRBJ1-1; V: TRBV7-2; CDR3: CASSLYTEAFF
J: TRBJ1-1; V: TRBV5-1; CDR3: CASSAGTPYVNTEAFF
J: TRBJ2-1; V: TRBV27; CDR3: CASARTSGDDNEQFF
J: TRBJ1-2; V: TRBV2; CDR3: CASRQGQGVYGYTF
J: TRBJ1-2; V: TRBV2; CDR3: CASSPTQGANYGYTF
J: TRBJ1-1; V: TRBV7-9; CDR3: CASSSVQAAGAFF
J: TRBJ1-5; V: TRBV27; CDR3: CASGGRGQPQHF
J: TRBJ2-3; V: TRBV7-2; CDR3: CASSSRLATSTDTQYF
J: TRBJ1-6; V: TRBV28; CDR3: CASRRGGPGGIIPLHF
J: TRBJ2-1; V: TRBV27; CDR3: CASSSLAGGLNEQFF
J: TRBJ2-1; V: TRBV5-6; CDR3: CASLRVSSYNEQFF
J: TRBJ1-2; V: TRBV7-9; CDR3: CASSLGPYYGYTF
J: TRBJ1-2; V: TRBV6-1; CDR3: CASSEVPGANYGYTF
J: TRBJ2-3; V: TRBV19; CDR3: CASTGLAGRDTQYF